This T cell receptor (beta chain) is from a study of blood T cells in healthy people across ages. The amount of total RNA extracted per sample was at least 5.5 micrograms. Then a second PCR, running about 7 to 11 cycles, was carried out with a sample-barcoded 5' primer and a J-beta primer mix. Using its own MiXCR run on the 5' RACE reads, TCRdb lists one record per CDR3 protein. The sample includes 1.2 million to 1.5 million distinct CDR3 sequences, around 39% of them seen just once. Trimming stripped 3 bases from V and 7 bases from J, with 19 bases between. CDR1 and CDR2 (germline): SGHVS, FQNEAQ. The CDR3 runs 15 residues.

This sequence joins TRBV7-8 and TRBJ2-7; D is possibly TRBD1 or TRBD2 (5 bases each). The specimen sequenced was blood. The TCR was taken from a woman aged 18 to 35 in good health. CDR3 sequence reads: CASSLYTRGSGEQYF. CDR3 coding DNA: TGTGCCAGCAGCTTGTATACTAGGGGAAGCGGTGAGCAGTACTTC.